This entry is about one T cell receptor beta chain. Germline V gene lookup returns CDR1 SGHRS and CDR2 YFSETQ. The length of the CDR3 is 12 residues. V shed 4 bases and J shed 4 bases, with 9 bases lying between them. The data derive from a study of blood T cell repertoires in COVID-19. Per the authors' pipeline: How many nucleated cells were present was estimated from reference gene primer amplification. Produced via immunoSEQ multiplex PCR; TCRdb's table is partial and in-frame only. V, J and clone size were drawn from that table, and D and trimming were deduced from the DNA. The data show 140,000 to 150,000 clones, over 75% seen once.

The chain carries TRBV5-1 and TRBJ2-7; weak D call: TRBD2 (5 bases). This clonotype was sampled from a woman aged 55-75 years with COVID-19, enrolled during active disease. The sequenced sample was peripheral blood. The CDR3 DNA sequence: TGCGCCAGCAGCCTGGGAGCTTACGAGCAGTACTTC. It is translated as CASSLGAYEQYF.